This TCR beta chain originates from a study of blood T cell repertoires in COVID-19. Study-level background: Material from acute and convalescent COVID-19 was sourced from the United States, Italy and Spain.

Cohort 3 recovery required two negative PCRs, clearance, or symptom resolution. This clone was seen only once. Original processing notes: Reference gene primer amplification yielded estimated nucleated cell counts. Data came from immunoSEQ multiplex PCR; TCRdb stores just in-frame clones and leaves some out. V, J and clone size reflect that table, while D and trimming were determined from the DNA. Of hundreds of thousands of clones listed, nearly 90% are singletons. This TCR was recovered from a woman aged 25-40 years who had recovered from COVID-19. Sequencing was performed on PBMCs or T cells enriched from blood (not recorded which).

Here the CDR3 reads CSAPSGQFNEKLFF. The CDR3 nucleotides read TGCAGCGCCCCCAGCGGACAGTTCAATGAAAAACTGTTTTTT. The rearrangement links TRBV29-1 to TRBJ1-4; tentatively, D is TRBD1 (6 bases). V lost 7 bases and J lost 5, with 17 bases in between. The V gene's germline CDR1 is SQVTM and CDR2 ANQGSEA. The CDR3 is 14 amino acids.